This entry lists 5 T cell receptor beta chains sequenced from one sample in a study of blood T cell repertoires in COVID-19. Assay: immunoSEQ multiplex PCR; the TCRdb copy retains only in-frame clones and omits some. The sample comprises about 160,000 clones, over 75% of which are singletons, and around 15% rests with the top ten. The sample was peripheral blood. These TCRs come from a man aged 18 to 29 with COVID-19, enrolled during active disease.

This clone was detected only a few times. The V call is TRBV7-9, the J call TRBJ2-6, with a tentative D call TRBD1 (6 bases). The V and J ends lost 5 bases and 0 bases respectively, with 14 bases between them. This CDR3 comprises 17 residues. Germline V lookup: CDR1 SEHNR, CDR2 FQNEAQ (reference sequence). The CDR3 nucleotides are TGTGCCAGCAGCGCAAGTAGGACAGCCTCTGGGGCCAACGTCCTGACTTTC. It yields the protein CASSASRTASGANVLTF.

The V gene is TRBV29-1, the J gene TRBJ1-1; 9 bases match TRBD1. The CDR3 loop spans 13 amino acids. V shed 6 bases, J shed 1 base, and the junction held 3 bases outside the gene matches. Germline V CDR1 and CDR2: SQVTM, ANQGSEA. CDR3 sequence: CSVKTGGNTEAFF. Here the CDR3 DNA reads TGCAGCGTAAAGACAGGGGGGAACACTGAAGCTTTCTTT.

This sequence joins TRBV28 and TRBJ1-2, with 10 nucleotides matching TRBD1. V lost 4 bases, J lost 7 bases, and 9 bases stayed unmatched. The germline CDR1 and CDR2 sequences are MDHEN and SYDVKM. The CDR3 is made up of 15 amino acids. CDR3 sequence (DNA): TGTGCCAGCAGTTCTGGTGGGACAGGGGTGAGTGGCTACACCTTC. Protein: CASSSGGTGVSGYTF.

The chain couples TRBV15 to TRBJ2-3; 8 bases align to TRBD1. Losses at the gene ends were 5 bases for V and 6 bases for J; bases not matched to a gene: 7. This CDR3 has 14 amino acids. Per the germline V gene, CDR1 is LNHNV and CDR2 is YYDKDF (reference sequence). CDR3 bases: TGTGCCACCAGCGGCCGGACAGGGAAGGATACGCAGTATTTT. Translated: CATSGRTGKDTQYF.

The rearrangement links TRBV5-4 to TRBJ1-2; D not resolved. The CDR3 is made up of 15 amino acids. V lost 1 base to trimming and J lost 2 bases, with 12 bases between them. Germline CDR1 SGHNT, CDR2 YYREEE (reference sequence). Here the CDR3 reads CASSLSTVPNYGYTF. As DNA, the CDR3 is TGTGCCAGCAGCTTGAGTACAGTACCGAACTATGGCTACACCTTC.